The present T cell receptor (beta chain) was sequenced within a study of sequential checkpoint blockade in melanoma. Across the whole study: Maintenance nivolumab came after either treatment sequence.

This clone was observed a few times. V dropped 4 bases and J dropped 8; count of bases not matched to a gene: 1. Germline-derived CDR1 and CDR2 are MNHNS and SASEGT. The CDR3 contains 12 residues. This table comes from immunoSEQ multiplex PCR, and its TCRdb copy is limited to in-frame clones, with some not included. The repertoire holds 25,000 to 30,000 clones, with roughly 80% as singletons. The treatment denotes: randomized to nivolumab then ipilimumab (arm A) or the reverse (arm B). PBMC sorting kept live CD3+CD8+ cells without CD19 or CD56. This receptor was obtained from a human donor with melanoma. The chain joins TRBV6-1 to TRBJ2-2; 7 bases fit TRBD2. Sequenced material: CD8+ T cells sorted from blood (inferred from file names), taken from a patient given nivolumab and ipilimumab in sequence. CDR3 nucleotides: TGTGCCAGCAGTGGGGAGGGTGGGGAGCTGTTTTTT. Amino acid sequence: CASSGEGGELFF.